A selection of T cell receptor beta chains follows, all from one sample in a study of blood T cells in healthy people across ages. TCRdb itself ran the 5' RACE reads through MiXCR, one entry per CDR3 protein. The table shows roughly 680,000 distinct CDR3 sequences, with roughly 21% occurring only once. Sequencing was done on a sample of blood. These receptors were obtained from a man in his sixties or seventies in good health. Each CDR3 is given with its conserved first and last residue. The order of the fields is J gene, clone size, V gene, D gene, CDR3 protein, CDR3 DNA. The D gene is left open where the match is weak. Clone size is stated in some rows and not others, as once, few, many or a class when expanded.

>TRBJ2-1|-|TRBV2|TRBD2
CASSDSGRGHEQFF
TGTGCCAGCAGTGACAGCGGGAGGGGGCATGAGCAGTTCTTC
>TRBJ2-3|-|TRBV3-1|-
CASSQFAGSTDTQYF
TGTGCCAGCAGCCAATTTGCGGGATCCACAGATACGCAGTATTTT
>TRBJ2-7|few|TRBV30|-
CAWSVRERPTYEQYF
TGTGCCTGGAGTGTTCGGGAGAGACCGACCTACGAGCAGTACTTC
>TRBJ2-5|few|TRBV12-3/TRBV12-4|TRBD1
CASRHRQGQETQYF
TGTGCCAGCAGACATCGACAGGGCCAAGAGACCCAGTACTTC
>TRBJ2-3|many|TRBV5-1|-
CASSTASTDTQYF
TGTGCCAGCTCGACAGCTAGCACAGATACGCAGTATTTT
>TRBJ2-5|few|TRBV12-3/TRBV12-4|TRBD2
CASNRGLAQETQYF
TGTGCCAGCAACCGGGGACTAGCCCAAGAGACCCAGTACTTC
>TRBJ2-7|few|TRBV21-1|-
CASSGIAEQYF
TGTGCCAGCAGCGGGATAGCGGAGCAGTACTTC
>TRBJ1-4|few|TRBV9|TRBD1
CASSVGQGFNEKLFF
TGTGCCAGCAGCGTGGGACAGGGATTTAATGAAAAACTGTTTTTT
>TRBJ2-1|-|TRBV7-9|-
CASSLVSSLSANEQFF
TGTGCCAGCAGCTTAGTATCTAGCTTGAGTGCAAATGAGCAGTTCTTC
>TRBJ1-6|few|TRBV3-1|TRBD1
CASSQVRGGFSPLHF
TGTGCCAGCAGCCAAGTCCGAGGGGGCTTCTCACCCCTCCACTTT
>TRBJ2-5|few|TRBV15|-
CATSREGHQETQYF
TGTGCCACCAGCAGAGAGGGACACCAAGAGACCCAGTACTTC
>TRBJ2-1|few|TRBV3-1|-
CASSADGIYNEQFF
TGTGCCAGCAGCGCGGACGGAATCTACAATGAGCAGTTCTTC
>TRBJ2-7|-|TRBV3-1|TRBD2
CASSQGPTSGRSSYEQYF
TGTGCCAGCAGCCAGGGACCGACTAGCGGGAGATCCTCCTACGAGCAGTACTTC
>TRBJ2-3|few|TRBV7-3|TRBD2
CASSPTSGSDTQYF
TGTGCCAGCAGCCCGACTAGCGGTTCAGATACGCAGTATTTT
>TRBJ2-5|many|TRBV29-1|TRBD2
CSVAGLAGGPGETQYF
TGCAGCGTTGCCGGACTAGCGGGAGGGCCAGGAGAGACCCAGTACTTC
>TRBJ2-1|few|TRBV29-1|-
CSGSLVSSYNEQFF
TGCAGTGGTTCTCTTGTAAGCTCCTACAATGAGCAGTTCTTC
>TRBJ2-5|-|TRBV4-1|-
CASSQASQIQETQYF
TGCGCCAGCAGCCAAGCCTCCCAGATACAAGAGACCCAGTACTTC